The subject of this entry is one TCR beta chain. CFSE-low CD25+ ICOS+ proliferating activated T cells were FACS-sorted after roughly 6-7 days. Sorted memory CD4+ T cells were CFSE-labeled and cultured 2:1 with irradiated antigen-pulsed autologous monocytes. Sorting took every CD4+ cell except CD45RA+CCR7+CD95- naive cells, reaching over 95% purity. Bacteria were added at approximately 2 per monocyte; M. tuberculosis lysate at roughly 2.7 ug/ml. These data belong to a study of human CD4 T cells and Enterobacteriaceae. On the study more broadly: Stimuli were heat-inactivated E. coli, K. pneumoniae, E. aerogenes, S. flexneri, S. sonnei, S. typhimurium, S. aureus. Findings and caveats of the study: Sharing with control bacteria was rare for Enterobacteriaceae clonotypes.

Germline loops: CDR1 SGHRS, CDR2 YFSETQ. This CDR3 has 16 amino acids. After removal of 4 bases from V and 3 bases from J, the junction contained 5 bases not matched to a gene. Detection sensitivity for CFSE-low antigen-reactive cultures was one cell in 40,000. Sequencing was performed with immunoSEQ multiplex PCR; in TCRdb, only in-frame clones are kept and a portion is missing. The data contain 750 to 900 clones, roughly 49% of them seen just once; the ten biggest clones take up 40% to 55%. The sequence derives from a human donor in good health. The sample comprised bacteria-reactive CD4+ T cells grown in culture. The subset: CFSE-low proliferating memory CD4 T cells sorted after in vitro stimulation with a heat-inactivated bacterium or M. tuberculosis lysate. This sequence joins TRBV5-1 and TRBJ2-3; 13 nucleotides align to TRBD2. The CDR3 region has the DNA TGCGCCAGCAGCCGCGGACTAGCGGGAGAGACAGATACGCAGTATTTT. Protein: CASSRGLAGETDTQYF.